The present T cell receptor beta chain was sequenced within a study of blood T cell repertoires in COVID-19. Study-wide context: COVID-19 samples from acute and convalescent phases originated in the United States, Italy and Spain. In each case, the material was cDNA or gDNA derived from T cells, B-cell-depleted T cells, or PBMCs.

The CDR3 contains 14 residues. Trimming cost V 6 bases and J 1 base, with 12 bases left between them. Germline CDR1 MNHEY, CDR2 SVGAGI. In the original workflow: Reference gene primer amplification yielded estimated nucleated cell counts. The protocol was immunoSEQ multiplex PCR, while the TCRdb copy is restricted to in-frame clones and leaves out a portion. D and trimming were read from the DNA, whereas the V and J calls and clone size are those reported in that table. The sample gives about 51,000 clones, 75% to 90% of which show up once; 1.3% is in the top ten. V and J are TRBV6-5 and TRBJ2-5; possibly TRBD1 for D (5 bases). This receptor was taken from a man aged 60-69 years with acute or convalescent COVID-19. The source material was peripheral blood. CDR3 nucleotides: TGTGCCAGCAGACCTCAGGGCCCCCAAGAGACCCAGTACTTC. Translating it yields CASRPQGPQETQYF.